The clone carrying this TCR beta chain was counted many times. V dropped 1 base and J dropped 2 bases, with 11 bases sitting between them. From germline, CDR1 is DFQATT and CDR2 SNEGSKA (reference sequence). The CDR3 has 14 residues. This sample is part of a study of regulatory T cells in long-lasting Graves disease. Library construction for TCR beta used iRepertoire HTBI primers and Arm-PCR of CDR3 regions. Each CDR3 protein gets one entry after TCRdb re-called the multiplex PCR reads with MiXCR. The sample shows roughly 440,000 distinct CDR3 sequences, less than 20% of them seen only once. Time point indicated: newly diagnosed GD, antithyroid drugs for less than 3 months. The TCR library was prepared using RNA isolated from PBMCs. Graves' disease diagnoses followed American Thyroid Association guidelines. This sample also belongs to another study, concerning T cells in Graves' hyperthyroidism and ophthalmopathy. That work states: Criteria for exclusion of patients were uncontrolled infection, other autoimmune disease, pregnancy or lactation.

The clonotype comes from a woman between 18 and 29 years old with Graves disease. The chain is built from TRBV20-1 and TRBJ2-5, with a possible D match to TRBD1 (6 bases). Material: peripheral blood mononuclear cells (PBMCs), obtained at new diagnosis, from a patient treated with antithyroid drugs. CDR3 sequence (DNA): TGCAGTGCTAGAGTGGGAAGGGGGCAAGAGACCCAGTACTTC. Translated: CSARVGRGQETQYF.